These 17 T cell receptor beta chains were all obtained from the same sample, sequenced in a study of blood T cells in healthy people across ages. Together with a sample-barcoded 5' primer, a J-beta primer mix was included in a second PCR lasting about 7 to 11 cycles. Using its own MiXCR run on the 5' RACE reads, TCRdb lists one record per CDR3 protein. The repertoire consists of 1 million or so distinct CDR3 sequences, with 20% to 25% occurring once and the leading ten covering approximately 0.71%. The same sample was also studied in work on T cells of mothers and their children.

Sequenced sample: blood. These receptors all come from a girl between 2 and 10 years old in good health.

This clonotype was seen more than once but under ten times. This chain connects TRBV28 to TRBJ2-5; 10 bases map to TRBD1. The assigned J gene may be wrong: the sequence end matches TRBJ2-1 better. Per the germline V gene, CDR1 is MDHEN and CDR2 is SYDVKM. The CDR3 is 13 residues long. The CDR3 loop is CASRQGARNEQFF. CDR3 DNA: TGTGCCAGCCGACAGGGGGCGAGGAATGAGCAGTTCTTC.

This sequence joins TRBV20-1 and TRBJ2-5; D not resolved. The end of the DNA is better explained by TRBJ2-7, so the J call may be wrong. Germline V lookup: CDR1 DFQATT, CDR2 SNEGSKA (reference sequence). This CDR3 is built from 14 residues. CDR3 sequence (DNA): TGCAGTGCGAGACCAGCCTTGACAACGTACGAGCAGTACTTC. It is translated as CSARPALTTYEQYF.

This clonotype was observed a handful of times. This chain connects TRBV29-1 to TRBJ2-5, with D uncertain. In germline, CDR1 is SQVTM, CDR2 ANQGSEA. Trimming removed 4 bases from V and 4 bases from J, with 7 bases in between. This CDR3 spans 11 amino acids. In nucleotides, the CDR3 is TGCAGCGTTGGCTTCATAGAGACCCAGTACTTC. Translating it yields CSVGFIETQYF.

The chain links TRBV6-5 to TRBJ2-1, with D perhaps matching TRBD2 (5 bases). This CDR3 spans 13 amino acids. Germline CDR1 reads MNHEY; CDR2 reads SVGAGI. Trimming stripped 6 bases from V and 7 bases from J, with 13 bases between. CDR3 nucleotides: TGTGCCAGCAGAAGCGGAGCCATTAATGAGCAGTTCTTC. Translation: CASRSGAINEQFF.

The V and J genes are TRBV29-1 and TRBJ2-7, with D hard to call. This CDR3 spans 12 amino acids. Germline CDR1 reads SQVTM; CDR2 reads ANQGSEA. Trimming stripped 8 bases from V and 6 bases from J, with 17 bases between. The CDR3 DNA follows: TGCAGCATGGTGACACTTAGAGGCGAGCAGTACTTC. As protein: CSMVTLRGEQYF.

This clonotype has a handful of counts. V and J are TRBV29-1 and TRBJ2-2; perhaps TRBD2 as D (8 bases). The CDR3 spans 16 residues. Trimming took off 0 bases at V and 7 bases at J, with 18 bases between the two ends. In germline, CDR1 is SQVTM, CDR2 ANQGSEA. In DNA, the CDR3 is TGCAGCGTTGAAGACTCGGGGACTAGACAGGGCGGGGAGCTGTTTTTT. Residues: CSVEDSGTRQGGELFF.

J is TRBJ1-4 and V is TRBV5-1; 7 bases fit TRBD1. Germline V gene sequence: CDR1 SGHRS, CDR2 YFSETQ. This CDR3 spans 18 amino acids. Losses at the gene ends were 2 bases for V and 0 bases for J; bases not matched to a gene: 10. CDR3 nucleotides: TGCGCCAGCAGCTTCGGGACAGCCTCGACCACAACTAATGAAAAACTGTTTTTT. It yields the protein CASSFGTASTTTNEKLFF.

The chain joins TRBV12-3 or TRBV12-4 to TRBJ2-1; D is uncertain. CDR3 size: 16 residues. V was pared by 1 base and J by 2 bases, with 12 bases between. The chain's CDR3 is CASSLGSNSAYNEQFF. DNA of the CDR3: TGTGCCAGCAGTTTAGGATCCAATTCAGCCTACAATGAGCAGTTCTTC.

This rearrangement joins TRBV29-1 to TRBJ1-1; D might be TRBD1 (5 bases). Germline loops: CDR1 SQVTM, CDR2 ANQGSEA. The CDR3 totals 15 residues. Between the trimmed V and J ends, which lost 1 base and 0 bases, there was a span of 12 bases. CDR3 nucleotide sequence: TGCAGCGTTGAAGCATTAAGGGGTATGAACACTGAAGCTTTCTTT. This gives the protein CSVEALRGMNTEAFF. The variable domain in full, with the rest retrieved from reference TRBV29-1 and TRBJ1-1, is SAVISQKPSRDICQRGTSLTIQCQVDSQVTMMFWYRQQPGQSLTLIATANQGSEATYESGFVIDKFPISRPNLTFSTLTVSNMSPEDSSIYLCSVEALRGMNTEAFFGQGTRLTVV.

CDR3 in amino acids: CASSLGTGLREQYF. The CDR3 DNA is TGTGCCAGCAGTTTAGGGACAGGGCTTCGCGAGCAGTACTTC. This rearrangement joins TRBV27 to TRBJ2-5; TRBD1 matches 9 bases. Near its end, the DNA agrees better with TRBJ2-7, so the J call may be wrong. Germline loops: CDR1 MNHEY, CDR2 SMNVEV (reference sequence). This CDR3 spans 14 amino acids.

V usage is TRBV20-1 and J usage is TRBJ2-7, with 11 bases aligning to TRBD2. This CDR3 spans 15 amino acids. In germline, CDR1 is DFQATT, CDR2 SNEGSKA (reference sequence). V gave up 0 bases and J gave up 4 bases; unmatched junction bases: 5. Written as DNA, the CDR3 is TGCAGTGCTAGAGAACTAGCGGGAGACCTGTACGAGCAGTACTTC. It codes for CSARELAGDLYEQYF.

V and J are TRBV11-2 and TRBJ2-1, with 11 nucleotides matching TRBD2. Germline loops: CDR1 SGHAT, CDR2 FQNNGV. The length of the CDR3 is 17 residues. The junction had 13 bases not matched to a gene; V was cut back by 4 bases and J by 8 bases. CDR3 protein: CASSSQSPGTSGDEQFF. The CDR3 DNA follows: TGTGCCAGCAGCTCCCAGTCTCCGGGGACTAGCGGCGATGAGCAGTTCTTC.

This chain uses TRBV7-9 with TRBJ2-7, with 7 bases fitting TRBD2. Gene TRBJ2-1 matches the end of the DNA better, so the J call may be wrong. Germline CDR1 is SEHNR and CDR2 is FQNEAQ (reference sequence). The CDR3 sequence is 16 residues long. DNA of the CDR3: TGTGCCAGCAGCTCAGGCGGGAGAGATGGGAGCAATGAGCAGTTCTTC. The encoded protein is CASSSGGRDGSNEQFF.

This clonotype was counted a few times. This rearrangement joins TRBV7-9 to TRBJ1-2; D perhaps matches TRBD1 (5 bases). Germline V gives CDR1 SEHNR, CDR2 FQNEAQ (reference sequence). V shed 3 bases and J shed 4 bases, with 9 bases lying between them. The CDR3 sequence is 13 residues long. CDR3 sequence (DNA): TGTGCCAGCAGCTTGACAGTCGTCTATGGCTACACCTTC. Protein sequence: CASSLTVVYGYTF.

This clonotype was observed a few times. The genes are TRBV28 and TRBJ2-5, with 7 bases that match TRBD1. J was trimmed by 5 bases and V by 5 bases; bases with no gene match: 11. Germline CDR1 is MDHEN and CDR2 is SYDVKM. The CDR3 contains 15 residues. The CDR3, as DNA: TGTGCCAGCAGTCTAATACAGGGGTCATATGAGACCCAGTACTTC. Translation: CASSLIQGSYETQYF.

The chain recombines TRBV28 with TRBJ1-1; D is uncertain. Trimming left V 6 bases short and J 2 bases short, with 10 bases between. The CDR3 runs to 13 residues. Looked up from germline, CDR1 is MDHEN and CDR2 is SYDVKM. CDR3 nucleotides: TGTGCCAGCAGAGTGACAAGAAACACTGAAGCTTTCTTT. This encodes CASRVTRNTEAFF. The full variable domain, completed using reference TRBV28 and TRBJ1-1, is DVKVTQSSRYLVKRTGEKVFLECVQDMDHENMFWYRQDPGLGLRLIYFSYDVKMKEKGDIPEGYSVSREKKERFSLILESASTNQTSMYLCASRVTRNTEAFFGQGTRLTVV.

Only a few counts were recorded for this clonotype. Lacking the conserved final phenylalanine or tryptophan, this CDR3 likely reflects a read error. The CDR3 loop is CASSRRNNEKLFL. As DNA, the CDR3 is TGTGCCAGCAGCAGACGGAATAATGAAAAACTGTTTCTT. The chain uses TRBV7-9 and TRBJ1-4; the D is unclear. The CDR3 loop spans 13 amino acids. V dropped 5 bases and J dropped 4 bases, with 8 bases sitting between them. CDR1 and CDR2 (germline): SEHNR, FQNEAQ (reference sequence).